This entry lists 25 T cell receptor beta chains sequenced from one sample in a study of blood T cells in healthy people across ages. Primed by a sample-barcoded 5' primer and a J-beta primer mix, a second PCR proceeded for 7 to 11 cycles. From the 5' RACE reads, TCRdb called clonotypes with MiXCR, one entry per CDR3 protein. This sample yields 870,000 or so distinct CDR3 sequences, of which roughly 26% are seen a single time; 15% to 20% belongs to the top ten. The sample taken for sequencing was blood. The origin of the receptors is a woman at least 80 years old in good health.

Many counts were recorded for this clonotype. The CDR3 sequence: CASSLVTSGGAVEQFF. CDR3 nucleotides: TGCGCCAGCAGCTTGGTGACTAGCGGGGGGGCCGTTGAGCAGTTCTTC. The chain is built from TRBV5-1 and TRBJ2-1; TRBD2 matches 14 bases. V shed 0 bases and J 9 bases; nucleotides not matched to a gene: 5. The length of the CDR3 is 16 residues. Germline V CDR1 and CDR2: SGHRS, YFSETQ.

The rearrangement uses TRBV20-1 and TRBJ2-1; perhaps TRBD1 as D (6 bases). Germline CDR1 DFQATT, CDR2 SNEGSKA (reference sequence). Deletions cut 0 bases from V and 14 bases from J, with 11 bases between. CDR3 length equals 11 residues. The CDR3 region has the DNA TGCAGTGCTAGAGATGGGAGACAGGAGTTCTTC. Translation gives CSARDGRQEFF.

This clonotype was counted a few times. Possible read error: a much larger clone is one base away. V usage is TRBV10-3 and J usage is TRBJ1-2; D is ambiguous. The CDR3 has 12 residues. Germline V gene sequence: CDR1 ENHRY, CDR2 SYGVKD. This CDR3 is CAIRDVGYGYTF. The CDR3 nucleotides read TGTGCCATCCGTGATGTAGGATATGGCTACACCTTC.

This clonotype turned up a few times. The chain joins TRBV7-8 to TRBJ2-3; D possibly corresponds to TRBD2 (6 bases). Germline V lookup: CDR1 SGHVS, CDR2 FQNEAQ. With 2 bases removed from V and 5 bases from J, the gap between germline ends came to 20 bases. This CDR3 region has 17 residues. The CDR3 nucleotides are TGTGCCAGCAGCTTACGAATAGTGGGGGGTGCTGGAGATACGCAGTATTTT. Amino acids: CASSLRIVGGAGDTQYF.

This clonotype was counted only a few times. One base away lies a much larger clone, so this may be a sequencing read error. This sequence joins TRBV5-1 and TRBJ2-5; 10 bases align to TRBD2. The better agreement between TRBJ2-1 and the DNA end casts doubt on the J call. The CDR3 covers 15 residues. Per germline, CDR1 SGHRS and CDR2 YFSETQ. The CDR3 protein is CASSAPSGGQETQFF. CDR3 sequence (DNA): TGCGCCAGCAGCGCGCCTAGCGGGGGACAAGAGACCCAGTTCTTC.

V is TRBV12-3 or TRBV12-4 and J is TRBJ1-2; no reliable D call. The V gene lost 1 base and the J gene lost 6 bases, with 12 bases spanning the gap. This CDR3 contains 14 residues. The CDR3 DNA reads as TGTGCCAGCAGTTTAGGTTGGGGTTTTGATGGCTACACCTTC. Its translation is CASSLGWGFDGYTF.

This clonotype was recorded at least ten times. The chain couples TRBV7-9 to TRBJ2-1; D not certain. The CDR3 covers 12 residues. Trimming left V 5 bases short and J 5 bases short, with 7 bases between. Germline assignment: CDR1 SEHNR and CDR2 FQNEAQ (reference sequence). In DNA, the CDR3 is TGTGCCAGCAGCCGGAATAACAATGAGCAGTTCTTC. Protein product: CASSRNNNEQFF.

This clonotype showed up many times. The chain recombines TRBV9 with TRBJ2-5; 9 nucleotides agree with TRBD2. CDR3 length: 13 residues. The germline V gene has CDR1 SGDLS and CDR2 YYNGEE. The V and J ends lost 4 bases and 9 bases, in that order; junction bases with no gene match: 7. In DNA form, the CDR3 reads TGTGCCAGCAGCTCGGGACTAGCTATGGCCCAGTACTTC. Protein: CASSSGLAMAQYF.

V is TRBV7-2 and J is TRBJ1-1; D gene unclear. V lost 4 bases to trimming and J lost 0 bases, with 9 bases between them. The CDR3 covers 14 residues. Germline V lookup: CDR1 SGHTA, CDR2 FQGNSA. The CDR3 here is CASSWASVNTEAFF. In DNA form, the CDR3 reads TGTGCCAGCAGCTGGGCCAGCGTGAACACTGAAGCTTTCTTT. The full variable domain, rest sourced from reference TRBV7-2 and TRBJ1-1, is GAGVSQSPSNKVTEKGKDVELRCDPISGHTALYWYRQSLGQGLEFLIYFQGNSAPDKSGLPSDRFSAERTGGSVSTLTIQRTQQEDSAVYLCASSWASVNTEAFFGQGTRLTVV.

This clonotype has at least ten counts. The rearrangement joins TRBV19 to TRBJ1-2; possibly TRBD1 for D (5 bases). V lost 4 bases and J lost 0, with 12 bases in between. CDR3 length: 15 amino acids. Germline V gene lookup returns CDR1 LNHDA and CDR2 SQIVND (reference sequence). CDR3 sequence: CASSRQSSANYGYTF. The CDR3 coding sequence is TGTGCCAGTAGTAGACAGAGTTCAGCTAACTATGGCTACACCTTC.

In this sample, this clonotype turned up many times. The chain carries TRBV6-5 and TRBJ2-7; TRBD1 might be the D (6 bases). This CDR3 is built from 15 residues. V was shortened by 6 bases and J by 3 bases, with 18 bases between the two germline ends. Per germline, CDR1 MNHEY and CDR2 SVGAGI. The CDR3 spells CASSLGAGALYEQYF. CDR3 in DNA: TGTGCCAGCAGCCTCGGGGCAGGGGCGCTCTACGAGCAGTACTTC.

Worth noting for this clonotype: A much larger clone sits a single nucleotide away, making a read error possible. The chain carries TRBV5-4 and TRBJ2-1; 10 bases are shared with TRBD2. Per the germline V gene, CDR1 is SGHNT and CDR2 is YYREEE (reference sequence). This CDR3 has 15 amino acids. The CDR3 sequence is CVSSGAGGAVNEQFF. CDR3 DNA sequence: TGTGTCAGCAGCGGAGCGGGGGGGGCTGTAAATGAGCAGTTCTTC. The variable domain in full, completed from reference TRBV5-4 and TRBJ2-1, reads ETGVTQSPTHLIKTRGQQVTLRCSSQSGHNTVSWYQQALGQGPQFIFQYYREEENGRGNFPPRFSGLQFPNYSSELNVNALELDDSALYLCVSSGAGGAVNEQFFGPGTRLTVL.

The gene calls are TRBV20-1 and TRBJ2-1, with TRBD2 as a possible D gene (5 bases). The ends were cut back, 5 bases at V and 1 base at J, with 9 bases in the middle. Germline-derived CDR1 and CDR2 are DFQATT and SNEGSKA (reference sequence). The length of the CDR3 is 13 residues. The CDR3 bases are TGCAGTGCTCGGGGTCCGTCCTACAATGAGCAGTTCTTC. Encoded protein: CSARGPSYNEQFF.

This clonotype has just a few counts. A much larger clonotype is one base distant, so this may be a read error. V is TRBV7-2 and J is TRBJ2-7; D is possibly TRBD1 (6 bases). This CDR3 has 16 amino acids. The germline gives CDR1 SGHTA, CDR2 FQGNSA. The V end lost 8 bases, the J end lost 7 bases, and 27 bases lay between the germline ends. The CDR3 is CASGGVGASSYNEQYF. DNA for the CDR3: TGTGCCAGCGGAGGTGTGGGGGCAAGCTCCTACAATGAGCAGTACTTC.

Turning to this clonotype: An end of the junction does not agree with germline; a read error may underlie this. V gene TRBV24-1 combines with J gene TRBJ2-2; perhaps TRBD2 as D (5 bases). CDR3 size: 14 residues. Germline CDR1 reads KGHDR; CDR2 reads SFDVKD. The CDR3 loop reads CATSDWANTGELFF. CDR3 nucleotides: TGTGCCACCAGTGATTGGGCGAACACCGGGGAGTTGTTTTTT.

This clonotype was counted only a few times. CDR3 sequence reads: CASSQHLGGGRTDTQYF. The CDR3 region has the DNA TGTGCCAGCAGCCAACACCTAGGCGGGGGGCGGACAGATACGCAGTATTTT. The rearrangement links TRBV3-1 to TRBJ2-3, with 8 bases lining up with TRBD2. The CDR3 is made up of 17 amino acids. The germline V gene encodes CDR1 LGHDT and CDR2 YNNKEL (reference sequence). Trimming removed 2 bases from V and 3 bases from J; junction bases left unmatched: 10.

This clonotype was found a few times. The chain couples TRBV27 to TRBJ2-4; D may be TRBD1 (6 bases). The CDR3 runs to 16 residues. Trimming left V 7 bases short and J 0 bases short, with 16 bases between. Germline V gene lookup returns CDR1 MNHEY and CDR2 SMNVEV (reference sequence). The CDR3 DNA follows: TGTGCCAGCAAGCCCAGGGGAAATCTAGCCAAAAACATTCAGTACTTC. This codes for CASKPRGNLAKNIQYF.

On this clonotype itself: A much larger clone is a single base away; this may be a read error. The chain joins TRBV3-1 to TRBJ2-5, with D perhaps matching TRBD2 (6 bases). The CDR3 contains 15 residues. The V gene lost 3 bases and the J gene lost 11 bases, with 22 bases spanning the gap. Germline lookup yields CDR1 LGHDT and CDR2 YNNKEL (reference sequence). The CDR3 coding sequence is TGTGCCAGCAGCCAGCCGGGGGTGCTATACAGTGAGCAGTACTTC. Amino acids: CASSQPGVLYSEQYF.

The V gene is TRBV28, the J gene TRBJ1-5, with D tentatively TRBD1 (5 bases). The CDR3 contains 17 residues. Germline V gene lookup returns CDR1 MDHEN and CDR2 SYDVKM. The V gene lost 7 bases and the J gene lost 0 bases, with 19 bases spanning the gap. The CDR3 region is CASTLSGTEYSNQPQHF. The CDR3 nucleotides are TGTGCCAGCACCCTATCTGGGACCGAGTATAGCAATCAGCCCCAGCATTTT.

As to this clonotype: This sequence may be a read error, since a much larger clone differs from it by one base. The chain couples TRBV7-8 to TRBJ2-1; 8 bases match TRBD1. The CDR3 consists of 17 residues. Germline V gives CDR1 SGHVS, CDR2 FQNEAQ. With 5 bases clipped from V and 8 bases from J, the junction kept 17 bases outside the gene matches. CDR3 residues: CASSGRQGRLGGDEQFF. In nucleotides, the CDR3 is TGTGCCAGCAGCGGACGACAGGGGAGATTGGGAGGCGATGAGCAGTTCTTC.

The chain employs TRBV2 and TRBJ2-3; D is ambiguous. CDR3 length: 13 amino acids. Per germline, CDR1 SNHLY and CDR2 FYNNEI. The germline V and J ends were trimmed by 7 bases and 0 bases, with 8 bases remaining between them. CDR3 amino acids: CASMKPSTDTQYF. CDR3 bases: TGTGCCAGCATGAAACCCAGCACAGATACGCAGTATTTT.

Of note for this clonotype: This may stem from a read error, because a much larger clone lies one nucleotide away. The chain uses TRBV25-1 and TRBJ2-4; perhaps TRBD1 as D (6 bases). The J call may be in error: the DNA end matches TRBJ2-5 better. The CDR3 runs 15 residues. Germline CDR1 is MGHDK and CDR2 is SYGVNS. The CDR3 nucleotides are TGTGCCAGCAGTGTCTCGGTGGCAGGGGCAGAGACCCAGTACTTC. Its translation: CASSVSVAGAETQYF.

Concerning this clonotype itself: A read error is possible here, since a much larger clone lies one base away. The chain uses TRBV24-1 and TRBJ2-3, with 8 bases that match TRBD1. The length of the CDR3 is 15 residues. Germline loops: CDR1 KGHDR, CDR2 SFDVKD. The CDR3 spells CASSDFRGQTDTQYF. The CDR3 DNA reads TGTGCCTCCAGTGATTTCAGGGGGCAGACAGATACGCAGTATTTT.

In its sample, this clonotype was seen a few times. The CDR3 is CAISESERMNTEAFF. DNA of the CDR3: TGTGCCATCAGTGAGTCCGAGCGTATGAACACTGAAGCTTTCTTT. V usage is TRBV10-3 and J usage is TRBJ1-1; D uncertain. The CDR3 is 15 amino acids. V lost 0 bases, J lost 0 bases, and 8 bases lay in between. The germline gives CDR1 ENHRY, CDR2 SYGVKD.

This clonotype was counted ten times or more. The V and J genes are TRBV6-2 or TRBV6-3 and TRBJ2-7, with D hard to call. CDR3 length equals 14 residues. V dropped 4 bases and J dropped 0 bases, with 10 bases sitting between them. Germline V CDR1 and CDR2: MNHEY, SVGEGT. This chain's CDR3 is CASSFRISSYEQYF. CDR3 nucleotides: TGTGCCAGCAGTTTCCGTATCAGCTCCTACGAGCAGTACTTC.